A selection of T cell receptor beta chains follows, all from one sample in a study of T cell responses to AZD1222 COVID-19 vaccine. TCRdb keeps only in-frame clones here, not all; method: immunoSEQ multiplex PCR. The sample contains fewer than 90,000 clones, about nine tenths of which appear only once. This sample comprised peripheral blood, obtained 28 days after the second AZD1222 dose. Receptor source: an adult who received the AZD1222 COVID-19 vaccine. Each CDR3 is given with its conserved first and last residue. The D gene is left open where the match is weak. Size tells how often a clone was seen (once, few, many) or the class of an expanded clone, and some rows leave it out.

TRBJ2-1	few	TRBV2	.	CASMPLWGGPNEQFF	TGTGCCAGCATGCCCCTTTGGGGGGGGCCGAATGAGCAGTTCTTC
TRBJ1-3	.	TRBV4-1	.	CASSQDLLMGATGNTIYF	TGCGCCAGCAGCCAAGACCTATTAATGGGAGCGACTGGAAACACCATATATTTT
TRBJ2-3	.	TRBV5-1	.	CASSDSADTQYF	TGCGCCAGCAGTGACAGTGCGGATACGCAGTATTTT
TRBJ2-1	.	TRBV6-2/TRBV6-3	.	CASSRGLWEQFF	TGTGCCAGCAGTCGAGGACTATGGGAGCAGTTCTTC
TRBJ2-7	.	TRBV7-2	.	CASSLYSNYEQYF	TGTGCCAGCAGCTTATACAGTAACTACGAGCAGTACTTC
TRBJ1-4	once	TRBV30	.	CAWIPQRATNEKLFF	TGTGCCTGGATCCCCCAAAGAGCAACTAATGAAAAACTGTTTTTT
TRBJ1-6	few	TRBV21-1	.	CASSKSEQGYSPLHF	TGTGCCAGCAGCAAAAGTGAACAGGGGTATTCACCCCTCCACTTT
TRBJ2-7	.	TRBV7-6	.	CASIAGDSPSYEQYF	TGTGCCAGCATCGCCGGGGATTCTCCCTCCTACGAGCAGTACTTC
TRBJ2-7	.	TRBV7-9	TRBD1	CASSFGTAAYEQYF	TGTGCCAGCAGCTTCGGGACAGCGGCCTACGAGCAGTACTTC
TRBJ2-7	.	TRBV30	TRBD1	CAWRPWTGAYEQYF	TGTGCCTGGAGACCCTGGACAGGTGCCTACGAGCAGTACTTC
TRBJ1-1	.	TRBV28	.	CASSESGETEAFF	TGTGCCAGCAGCGAGTCAGGCGAGACTGAAGCTTTCTTT
TRBJ2-7	.	TRBV7-6	.	CASSLTSGGYEQYF	TGTGCCAGCAGCTTAACATCGGGCGGCTACGAGCAGTACTTC
TRBJ1-3	.	TRBV28	.	CASRSRTPGNTIYF	TGTGCCAGCAGGTCCCGGACTCCTGGAAACACCATATATTTT
TRBJ1-4	.	TRBV30	.	CAWSVSGTANEKLFF	TGTGCCTGGAGTGTTTCAGGAACCGCTAATGAAAAACTGTTTTTT
TRBJ2-3	.	TRBV6-5	TRBD2	CASETGGRTDTQYF	TGTGCCAGCGAGACGGGAGGGCGGACAGATACGCAGTATTTT
TRBJ2-3	.	TRBV4-1	TRBD2	CASSPYGRGSTDTQYF	TGCGCCAGCAGCCCTTATGGGCGGGGGAGCACAGATACGCAGTATTTT
TRBJ2-7	.	TRBV5-1	.	CASSLAGQPYEQYF	TGCGCCAGCAGCCTGGCGGGACAGCCCTACGAGCAGTACTTC
TRBJ2-3	.	TRBV9	.	CASSVEGGTSTDTQYF	TGTGCCAGCAGCGTAGAAGGTGGCACCTCAACAGATACGCAGTATTTT
TRBJ1-2	.	TRBV29-1	.	CSAAREGGSYGYTF	TGCAGTGCAGCACGCGAGGGGGGTAGCTATGGCTACACCTTC
TRBJ1-6	.	TRBV3-1/TRBV3-2	.	CASSQTGGGVSSPLHF	TGTGCCAGCAGCCAAACCGGGGGAGGGGTTAGTTCACCCCTCCACTTT
TRBJ2-6	.	TRBV5-1	TRBD2	CASSLGGLAGGFSGANVLTF	TGCGCCAGCAGCTTGGGGGGACTAGCGGGAGGGTTCTCTGGGGCCAACGTCCTGACTTTC
TRBJ1-4	.	TRBV6-2/TRBV6-3	.	CASSHGGTTNEKLFF	TGTGCCAGCAGTCACGGGGGGACAACTAATGAAAAACTGTTTTTT
TRBJ2-1	.	TRBV5-1	TRBD2	CASSLARSGGGQGEQFF	TGCGCCAGCAGCTTGGCACGTAGCGGGGGCGGGCAGGGTGAGCAGTTCTTC
TRBJ1-2	.	TRBV5-6	TRBD1	CASSLAGTGNYGYTF	TGTGCCAGCAGCTTGGCCGGGACAGGGAACTATGGCTACACCTTC
TRBJ1-1	.	TRBV28	TRBD1	CASILGGLNTEAFF	TGTGCCAGCATTCTAGGGGGCTTGAACACTGAAGCTTTCTTT
TRBJ2-7	.	TRBV6-6	.	CASSRRDHEQYF	TGTGCCAGCAGCCGACGAGACCACGAGCAGTACTTC
TRBJ2-5	.	TRBV5-4	TRBD2	CASSLAGQREGETQYF	TGTGCCAGCAGCTTGGCCGGCCAGCGGGAGGGAGAGACCCAGTACTTC
TRBJ2-1	.	TRBV19	TRBD2	CASISLAEGSYNEQFF	TGTGCCAGTATCTCTCTAGCGGAGGGGTCCTACAATGAGCAGTTCTTC
TRBJ1-2	.	TRBV3-1/TRBV3-2	TRBD1	CASSQRGQGSGYGYTF	TGTGCCAGCAGCCAACGGGGACAGGGCTCAGGCTATGGCTACACCTTC
TRBJ1-6	.	TRBV12-5	.	CASGLDNSPLHF	TGTGCTAGTGGTTTGGACAATTCACCCCTCCACTTT
TRBJ1-5	.	TRBV7-9	TRBD1	CASSLTGKDQPQHF	TGTGCCAGCAGCTTGACAGGGAAGGATCAGCCCCAGCATTTT
TRBJ1-5	.	TRBV5-1	.	CASSLGQVGQPQHF	TGCGCCAGCAGCTTGGGACAGGTTGGACAGCCCCAGCATTTT